The entry below describes one T cell receptor (beta chain). The antigen is undetermined. This sample is drawn from a study of T cell responses to AZD1222 COVID-19 vaccine. Study findings and constraints: Spike-specific TCR depth and breadth grew after two AZD1222 doses. Among those given AZD1222, only 6 or 7 were seropositive at baseline.

Using immunoSEQ multiplex PCR, the repertoire was profiled, and TCRdb retains in-frame clones only, with some absent. The sample carries 150,000 or so clones, 80% to 95% recorded once. The CDR3 spans 14 residues. V was cut by 5 bases and J by 2 bases, with 12 bases left in between. From germline, CDR1 is LNHDA and CDR2 SQIVND (reference sequence). This sequence originates from an adult in good health. This chain links TRBV19 with TRBJ1-2; TRBD1 is a possible D gene (5 bases). The sample consisted of peripheral blood, taken on day 0 of AZD1222 vaccination. In DNA, the CDR3 is TGTGCCAGTAGTCCCCGGACAAGAAACTATGGCTACACCTTC. Protein: CASSPRTRNYGYTF.